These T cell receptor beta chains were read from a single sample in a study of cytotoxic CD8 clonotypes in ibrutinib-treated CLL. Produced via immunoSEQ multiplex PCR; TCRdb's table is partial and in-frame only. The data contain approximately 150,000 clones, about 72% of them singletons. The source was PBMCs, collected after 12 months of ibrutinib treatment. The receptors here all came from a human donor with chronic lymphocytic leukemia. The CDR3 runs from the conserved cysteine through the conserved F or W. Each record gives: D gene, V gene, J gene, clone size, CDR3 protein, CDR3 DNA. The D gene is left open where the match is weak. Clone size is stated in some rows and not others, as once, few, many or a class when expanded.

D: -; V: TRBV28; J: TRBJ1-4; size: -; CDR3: CASSSRVGEKLFF; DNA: TGTGCCAGCAGTTCCAGGGTGGGTGAAAAACTGTTTTTT
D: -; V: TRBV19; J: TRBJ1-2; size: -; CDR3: CASSLQNGYGYTF; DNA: TGTGCCAGTAGTTTACAAAACGGGTATGGCTACACCTTC
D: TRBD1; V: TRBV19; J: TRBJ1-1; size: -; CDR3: CASSTGQGASEAFF; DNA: TGTGCCAGTAGCACCGGACAGGGGGCGAGTGAAGCTTTCTTT
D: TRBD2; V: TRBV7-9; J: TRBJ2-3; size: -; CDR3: CASGFLAGGFRTDTQYF; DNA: TGTGCCAGCGGATTCCTAGCGGGAGGGTTCCGCACAGATACGCAGTATTTT
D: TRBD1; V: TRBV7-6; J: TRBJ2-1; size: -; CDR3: CASSFRDRGQDEQFF; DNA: TGTGCCAGCAGCTTCCGGGACAGGGGGCAAGATGAGCAGTTCTTC
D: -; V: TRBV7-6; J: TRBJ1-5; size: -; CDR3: CASSSTAGKPQHF; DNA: TGTGCCAGCAGCTCAACGGCGGGGAAGCCCCAGCATTTT
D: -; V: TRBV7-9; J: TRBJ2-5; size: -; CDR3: CASADGGARETQYF; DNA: TGTGCCAGCGCCGATGGGGGAGCCCGAGAGACCCAGTACTTC
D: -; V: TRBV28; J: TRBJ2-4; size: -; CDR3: CASGELGKNIQYF; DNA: TGTGCCAGCGGAGAACTAGGCAAAAACATTCAGTACTTC
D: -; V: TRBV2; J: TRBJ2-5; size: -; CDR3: CASSETQGGETQYF; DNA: TGTGCCAGCAGTGAAACACAGGGAGGCGAGACCCAGTACTTC
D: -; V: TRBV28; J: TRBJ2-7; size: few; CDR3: CASSREGSYEQYF; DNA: TGTGCCAGCAGTCGGGAAGGCTCCTACGAGCAGTACTTC
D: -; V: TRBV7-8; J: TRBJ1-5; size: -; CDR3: CASSSPGGSNQPQHF; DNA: TGTGCCAGCAGCTCCCCTGGGGGTAGCAATCAGCCCCAGCATTTT